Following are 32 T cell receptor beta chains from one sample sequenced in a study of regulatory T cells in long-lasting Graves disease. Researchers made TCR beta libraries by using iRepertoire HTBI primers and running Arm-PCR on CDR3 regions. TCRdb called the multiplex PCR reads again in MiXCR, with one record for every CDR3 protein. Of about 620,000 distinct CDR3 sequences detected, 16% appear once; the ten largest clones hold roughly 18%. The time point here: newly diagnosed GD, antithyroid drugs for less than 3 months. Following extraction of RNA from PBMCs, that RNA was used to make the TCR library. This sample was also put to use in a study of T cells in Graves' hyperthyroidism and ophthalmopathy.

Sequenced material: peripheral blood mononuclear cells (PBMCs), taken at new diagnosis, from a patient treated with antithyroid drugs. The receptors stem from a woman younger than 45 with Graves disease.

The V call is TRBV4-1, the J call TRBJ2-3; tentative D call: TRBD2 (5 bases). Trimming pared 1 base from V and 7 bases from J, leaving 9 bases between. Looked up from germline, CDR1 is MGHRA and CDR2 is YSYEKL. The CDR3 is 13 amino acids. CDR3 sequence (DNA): TGCGCCAGCAGCCAAGGGACTGCATATACGCAGTATTTT. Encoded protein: CASSQGTAYTQYF.

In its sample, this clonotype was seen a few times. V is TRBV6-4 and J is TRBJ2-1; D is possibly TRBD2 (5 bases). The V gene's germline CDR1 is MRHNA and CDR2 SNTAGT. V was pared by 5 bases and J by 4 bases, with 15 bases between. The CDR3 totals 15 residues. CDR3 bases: TGTGCCAGCAGTCCACGGAGTAGCGCATACAATGAGCAGTTCTTC. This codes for CASSPRSSAYNEQFF.

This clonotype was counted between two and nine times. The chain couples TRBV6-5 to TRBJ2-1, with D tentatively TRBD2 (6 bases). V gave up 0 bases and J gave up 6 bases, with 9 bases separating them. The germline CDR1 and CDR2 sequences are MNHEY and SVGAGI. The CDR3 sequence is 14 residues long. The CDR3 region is CASSYSTEGNEQFF. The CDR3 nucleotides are TGTGCCAGCAGTTACTCGACGGAGGGCAATGAGCAGTTCTTC.

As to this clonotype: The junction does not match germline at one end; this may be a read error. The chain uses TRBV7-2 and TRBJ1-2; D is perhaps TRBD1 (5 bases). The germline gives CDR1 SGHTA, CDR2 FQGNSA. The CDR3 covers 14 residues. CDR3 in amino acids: CASSLGGDSRGCTF. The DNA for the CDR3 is TGTGCCAGCAGCTTGGGAGGGGATAGTCGGGGCTGCACCTTC.

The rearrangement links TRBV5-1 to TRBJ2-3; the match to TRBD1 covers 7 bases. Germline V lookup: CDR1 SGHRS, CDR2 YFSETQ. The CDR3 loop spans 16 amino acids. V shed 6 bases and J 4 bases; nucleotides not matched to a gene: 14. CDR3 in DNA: TGCGCCAGCACCCAAGCCCGGCAGGGGGTATCAGATACGCAGTATTTT. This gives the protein CASTQARQGVSDTQYF.

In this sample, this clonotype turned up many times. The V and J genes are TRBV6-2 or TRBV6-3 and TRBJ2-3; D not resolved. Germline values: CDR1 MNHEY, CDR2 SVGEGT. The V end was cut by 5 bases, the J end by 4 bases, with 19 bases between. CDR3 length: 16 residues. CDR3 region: CASSDRRVGFPDTQYF. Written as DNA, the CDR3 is TGTGCCAGCAGTGACCGTCGTGTGGGGTTCCCAGATACGCAGTATTTT.

CDR3 region: CASRDSGTGGTQYF. The CDR3 region has the DNA TGTGCCAGCAGAGACTCCGGGACAGGCGGGACCCAGTACTTC. This chain uses TRBV6-1 with TRBJ2-5, with 8 nucleotides matching TRBD1. The CDR3 has 14 amino acids. V was pared by 6 bases and J by 7 bases, with 10 bases of the junction left unmatched. Looked up from germline, CDR1 is MNHNS and CDR2 is SASEGT.

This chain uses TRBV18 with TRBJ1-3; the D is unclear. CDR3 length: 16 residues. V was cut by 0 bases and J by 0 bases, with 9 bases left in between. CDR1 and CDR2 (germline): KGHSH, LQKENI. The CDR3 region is CASSPPGRYSGNTIYF. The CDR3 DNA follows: TGTGCCAGCTCACCACCCGGCAGATACTCTGGAAACACCATATATTTT.

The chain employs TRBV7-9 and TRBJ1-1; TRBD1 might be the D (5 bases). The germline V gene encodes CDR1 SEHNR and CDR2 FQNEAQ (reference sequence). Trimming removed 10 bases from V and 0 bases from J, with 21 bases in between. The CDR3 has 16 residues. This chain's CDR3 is CAIEIRGDYMNTEAFF. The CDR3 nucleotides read TGTGCCATCGAAATCAGAGGGGACTACATGAACACTGAAGCTTTCTTT.

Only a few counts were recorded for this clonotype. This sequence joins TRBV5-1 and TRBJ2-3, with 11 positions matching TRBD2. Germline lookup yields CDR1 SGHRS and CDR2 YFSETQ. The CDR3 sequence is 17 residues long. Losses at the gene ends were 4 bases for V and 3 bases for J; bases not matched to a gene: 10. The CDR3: CASSRNLAGGRTDTQYF. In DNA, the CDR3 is TGCGCCAGCAGCAGGAACTTAGCGGGAGGGAGAACAGATACGCAGTATTTT.

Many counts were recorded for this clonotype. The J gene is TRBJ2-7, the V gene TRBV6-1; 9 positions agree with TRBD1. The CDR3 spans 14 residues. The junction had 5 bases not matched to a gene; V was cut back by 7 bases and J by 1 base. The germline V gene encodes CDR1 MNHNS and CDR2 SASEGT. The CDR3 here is CASTATGGSYEQYF. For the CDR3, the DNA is TGTGCCAGCACCGCGACAGGGGGATCCTACGAGCAGTACTTC.

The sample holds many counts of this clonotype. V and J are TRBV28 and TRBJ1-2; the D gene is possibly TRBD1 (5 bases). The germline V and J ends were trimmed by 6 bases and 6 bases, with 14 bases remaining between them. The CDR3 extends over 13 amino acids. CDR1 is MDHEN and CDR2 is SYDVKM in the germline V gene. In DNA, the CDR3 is TGTGCCAGCAGGCAACCCGGGACCGATGGCTACACCTTC. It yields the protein CASRQPGTDGYTF.

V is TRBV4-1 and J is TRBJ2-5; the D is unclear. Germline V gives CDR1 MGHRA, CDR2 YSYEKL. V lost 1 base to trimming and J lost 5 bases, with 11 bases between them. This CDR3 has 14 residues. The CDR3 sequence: CASSQGSETETQYF. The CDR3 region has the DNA TGCGCCAGCAGCCAAGGGTCAGAGACGGAGACCCAGTACTTC.

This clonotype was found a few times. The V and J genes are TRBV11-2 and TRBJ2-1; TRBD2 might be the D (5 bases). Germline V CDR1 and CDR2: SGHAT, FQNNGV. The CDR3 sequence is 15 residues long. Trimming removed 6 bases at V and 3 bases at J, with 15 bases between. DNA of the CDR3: TGTGCCAGCAGGTCTCCCGGGATGATCTACAATGAGCAGTTCTTC. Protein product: CASRSPGMIYNEQFF.

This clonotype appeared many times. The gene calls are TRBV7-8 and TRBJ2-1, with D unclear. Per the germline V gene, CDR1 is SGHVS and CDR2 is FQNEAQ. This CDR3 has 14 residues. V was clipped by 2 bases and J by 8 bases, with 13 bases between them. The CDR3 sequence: CASSLRASQDEQFF. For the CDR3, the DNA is TGTGCCAGCAGCTTAAGGGCCTCGCAGGATGAGCAGTTCTTC.

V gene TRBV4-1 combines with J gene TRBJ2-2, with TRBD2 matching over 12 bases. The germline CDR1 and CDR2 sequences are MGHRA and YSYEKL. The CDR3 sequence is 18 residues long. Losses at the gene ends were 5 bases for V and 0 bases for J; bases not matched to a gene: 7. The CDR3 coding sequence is TGCGCCAGCAGCTACCGGACTAGCGGGAAATCGAACACCGGGGAGCTGTTTTTT. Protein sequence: CASSYRTSGKSNTGELFF.

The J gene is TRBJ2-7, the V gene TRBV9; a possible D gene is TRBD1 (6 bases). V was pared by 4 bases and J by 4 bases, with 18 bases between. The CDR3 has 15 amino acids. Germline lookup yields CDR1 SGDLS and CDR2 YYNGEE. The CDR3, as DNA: TGTGCCAGCAGCCCTTCTCCGGTGGACAGTTACGAGCAGTACTTC. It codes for CASSPSPVDSYEQYF.

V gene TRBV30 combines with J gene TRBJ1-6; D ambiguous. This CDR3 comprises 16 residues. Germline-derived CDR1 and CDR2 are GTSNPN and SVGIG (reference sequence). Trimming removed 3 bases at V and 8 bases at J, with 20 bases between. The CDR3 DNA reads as TGTGCCTGGAGCCGGCAGAGCAACTCCGTGGATTCACCCCTCCACTTT. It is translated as CAWSRQSNSVDSPLHF. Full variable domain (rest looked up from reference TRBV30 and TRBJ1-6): SQTIHQWPATLVQPVGSPLSLECTVEGTSNPNLYWYRQAAGRGLQLLFYSVGIGQISSEVPQNLSASRPQDRQFILSSKKLLLSDSGFYLCAWSRQSNSVDSPLHFGNGTRLTVT.

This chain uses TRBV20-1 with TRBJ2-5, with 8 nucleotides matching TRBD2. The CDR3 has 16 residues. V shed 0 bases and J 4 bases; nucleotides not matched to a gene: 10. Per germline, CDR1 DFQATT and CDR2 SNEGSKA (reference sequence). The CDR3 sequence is CSARDRQAGVAETQYF. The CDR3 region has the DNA TGCAGTGCTAGAGATCGTCAAGCGGGAGTTGCAGAGACCCAGTACTTC.

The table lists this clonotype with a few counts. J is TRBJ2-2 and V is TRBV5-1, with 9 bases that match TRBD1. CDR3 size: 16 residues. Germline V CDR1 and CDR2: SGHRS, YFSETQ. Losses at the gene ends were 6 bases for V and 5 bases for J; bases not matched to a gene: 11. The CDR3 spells CASMPLPGTGTGELFF. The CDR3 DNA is TGCGCCAGCATGCCCCTCCCCGGGACAGGGACCGGGGAGCTGTTTTTT.

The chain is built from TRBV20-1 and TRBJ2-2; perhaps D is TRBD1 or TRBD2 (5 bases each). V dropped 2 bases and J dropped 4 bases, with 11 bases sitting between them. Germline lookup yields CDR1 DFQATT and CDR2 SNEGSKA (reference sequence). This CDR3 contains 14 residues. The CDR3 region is CSARPQGRTGELFF. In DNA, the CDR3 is TGCAGTGCTAGACCCCAGGGACGCACCGGGGAGCTGTTTTTT.

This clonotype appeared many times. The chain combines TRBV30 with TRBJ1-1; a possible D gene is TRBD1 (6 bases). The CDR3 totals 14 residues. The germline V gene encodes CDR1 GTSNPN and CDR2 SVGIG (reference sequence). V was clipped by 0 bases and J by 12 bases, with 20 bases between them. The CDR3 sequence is CAWSVDRRVAATFF. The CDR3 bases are TGTGCCTGGAGTGTAGACAGGAGGGTGGCGGCAACTTTCTTT.

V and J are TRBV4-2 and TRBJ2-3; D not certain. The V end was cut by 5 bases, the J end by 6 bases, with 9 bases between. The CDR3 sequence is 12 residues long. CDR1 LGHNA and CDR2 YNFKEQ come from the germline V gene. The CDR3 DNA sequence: TGTGCCAGCAGCGACGAAGTGGATACGCAGTATTTT. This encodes CASSDEVDTQYF.

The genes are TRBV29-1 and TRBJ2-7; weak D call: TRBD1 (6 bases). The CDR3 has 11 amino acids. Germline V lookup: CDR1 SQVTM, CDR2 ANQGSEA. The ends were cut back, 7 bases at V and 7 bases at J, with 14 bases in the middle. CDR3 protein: CSARDNLEQYF. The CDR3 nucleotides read TGCAGCGCTAGGGACAACCTTGAGCAGTACTTC.

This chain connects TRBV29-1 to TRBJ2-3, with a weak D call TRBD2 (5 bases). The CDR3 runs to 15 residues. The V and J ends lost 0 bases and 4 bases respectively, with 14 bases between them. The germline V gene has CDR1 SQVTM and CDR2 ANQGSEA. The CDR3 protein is CSVEEPPGFADTQYF. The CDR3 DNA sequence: TGCAGCGTTGAAGAACCCCCGGGGTTCGCAGATACGCAGTATTTT.

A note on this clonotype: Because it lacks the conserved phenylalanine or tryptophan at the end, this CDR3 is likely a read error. The CDR3: CASSRGVDLEQYS. For the CDR3, the DNA is TGTGCCAGCAGCCGTGGAGTGGACTTGGAGCAGTACTCC. V and J are TRBV7-3 and TRBJ2-7; TRBD2 is a possible D gene (5 bases). V shed 5 bases and J shed 7 bases, with 15 bases lying between them. The CDR3 sequence is 13 residues long. Germline CDR1 reads SGHTA; CDR2 reads FQGTGA.

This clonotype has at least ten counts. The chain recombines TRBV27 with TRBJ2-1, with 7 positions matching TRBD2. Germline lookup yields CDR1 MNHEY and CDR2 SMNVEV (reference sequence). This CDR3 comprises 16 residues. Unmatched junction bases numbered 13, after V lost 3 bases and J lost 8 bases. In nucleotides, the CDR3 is TGTGCCAGCAGTTTTAATAGGGCGGGAGCCCGCGATGAGCAGTTCTTC. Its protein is CASSFNRAGARDEQFF.

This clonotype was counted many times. This CDR3 is CASSLGGSLGNEQFF. The CDR3 DNA reads TGTGCCAGCAGCTTAGGGGGATCGCTTGGCAATGAGCAGTTCTTC. The V call is TRBV7-8, the J call TRBJ2-1; D is undetermined. V lost 1 base to trimming and J lost 6 bases, with 13 bases between them. Germline-derived CDR1 and CDR2 are SGHVS and FQNEAQ. The CDR3 contains 15 residues.

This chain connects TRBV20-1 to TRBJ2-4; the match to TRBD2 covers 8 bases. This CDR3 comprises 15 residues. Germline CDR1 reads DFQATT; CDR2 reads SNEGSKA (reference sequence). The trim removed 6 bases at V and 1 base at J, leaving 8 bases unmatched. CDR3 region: CSAGRGQGAKNIQYF. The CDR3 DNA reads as TGCAGTGCCGGGAGGGGTCAGGGGGCCAAAAACATTCAGTACTTC.

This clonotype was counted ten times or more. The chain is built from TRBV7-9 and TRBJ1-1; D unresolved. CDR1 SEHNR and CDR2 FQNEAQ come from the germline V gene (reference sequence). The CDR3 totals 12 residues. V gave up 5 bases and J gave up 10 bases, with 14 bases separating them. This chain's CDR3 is CASSPEVASAFF. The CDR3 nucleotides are TGTGCCAGCAGCCCCGAAGTAGCATCAGCTTTCTTT.

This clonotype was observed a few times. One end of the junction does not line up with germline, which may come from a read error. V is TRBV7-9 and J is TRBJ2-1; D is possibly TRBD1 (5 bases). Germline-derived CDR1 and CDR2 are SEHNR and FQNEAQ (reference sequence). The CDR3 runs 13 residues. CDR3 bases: TGTGCCAGCAGCTTGGAGCCGGACAATGGGCAGTTCTTC. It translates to CASSLEPDNGQFF. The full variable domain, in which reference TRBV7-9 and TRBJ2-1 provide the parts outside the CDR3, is DTGVSQNPRHKITKRGQNVTFRCDPISEHNRLYWYRQTLGQGPEFLTYFQNEAQLEKSRLLSDRFSAERPKGSFSTLEIQRTEQGDSAMYLCASSLEPDNGQFFGPGTRLTVL.

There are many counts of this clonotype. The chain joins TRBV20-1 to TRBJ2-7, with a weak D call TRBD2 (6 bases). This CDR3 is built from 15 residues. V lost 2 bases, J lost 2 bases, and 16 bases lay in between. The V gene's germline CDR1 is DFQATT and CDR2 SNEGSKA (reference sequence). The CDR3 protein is CSARRRGRKTYEQYF. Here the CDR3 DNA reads TGCAGTGCTAGAAGACGGGGGAGGAAGACCTACGAGCAGTACTTC.